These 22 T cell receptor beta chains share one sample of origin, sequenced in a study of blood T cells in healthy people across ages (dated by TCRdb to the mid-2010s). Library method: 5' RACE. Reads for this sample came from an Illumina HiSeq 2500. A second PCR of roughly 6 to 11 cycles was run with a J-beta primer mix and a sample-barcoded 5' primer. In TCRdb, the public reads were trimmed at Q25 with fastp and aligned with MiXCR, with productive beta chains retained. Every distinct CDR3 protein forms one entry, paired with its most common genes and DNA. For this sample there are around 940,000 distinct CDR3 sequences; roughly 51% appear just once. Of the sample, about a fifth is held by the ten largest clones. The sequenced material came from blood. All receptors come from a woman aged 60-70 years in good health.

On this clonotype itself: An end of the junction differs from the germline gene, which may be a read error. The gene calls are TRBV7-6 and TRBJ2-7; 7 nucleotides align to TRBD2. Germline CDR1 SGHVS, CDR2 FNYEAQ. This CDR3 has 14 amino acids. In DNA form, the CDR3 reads TGTGCCAGTAGCTCCGGACTAGACTCCTACGAGCAGTACTTC. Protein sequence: CASSSGLDSYEQYF.

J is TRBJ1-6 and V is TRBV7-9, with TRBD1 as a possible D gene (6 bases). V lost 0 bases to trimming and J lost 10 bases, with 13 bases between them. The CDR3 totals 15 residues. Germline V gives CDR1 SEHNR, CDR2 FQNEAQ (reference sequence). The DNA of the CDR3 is TGTGCCAGCAGCTTAGCGGGGGGCTATGGATCACCCCTCCACTTT. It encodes CASSLAGGYGSPLHF. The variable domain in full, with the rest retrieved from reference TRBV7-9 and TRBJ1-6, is DTGVSQNPRHKITKRGQNVTFRCDPISEHNRLYWYRQTLGQGPEFLTYFQNEAQLEKSRLLSDRFSAERPKGSFSTLEIQRTEQGDSAMYLCASSLAGGYGSPLHFGNGTRLTVT.

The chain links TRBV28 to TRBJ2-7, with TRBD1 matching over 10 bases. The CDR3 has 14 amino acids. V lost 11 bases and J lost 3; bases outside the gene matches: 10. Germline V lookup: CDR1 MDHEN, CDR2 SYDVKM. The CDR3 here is CAGNWDRGLYEQYF. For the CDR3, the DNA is TGTGCCGGCAACTGGGACAGGGGACTCTACGAGCAGTACTTC.

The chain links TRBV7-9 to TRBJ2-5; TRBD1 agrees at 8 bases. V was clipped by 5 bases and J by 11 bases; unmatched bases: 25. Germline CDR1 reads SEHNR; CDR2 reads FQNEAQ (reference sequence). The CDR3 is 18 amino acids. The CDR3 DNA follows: TGTGCCAGCAGCCCGGACAGGGAAGTAGGGTTCACCTACAATGAGCAGTACTTC. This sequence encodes CASSPDREVGFTYNEQYF.

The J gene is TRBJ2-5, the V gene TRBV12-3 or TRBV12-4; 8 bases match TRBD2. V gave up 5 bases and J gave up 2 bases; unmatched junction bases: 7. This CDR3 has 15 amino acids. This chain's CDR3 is CASSRKAGEQETQYF. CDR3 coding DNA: TGTGCCAGCAGTAGAAAAGCGGGAGAGCAAGAGACCCAGTACTTC.

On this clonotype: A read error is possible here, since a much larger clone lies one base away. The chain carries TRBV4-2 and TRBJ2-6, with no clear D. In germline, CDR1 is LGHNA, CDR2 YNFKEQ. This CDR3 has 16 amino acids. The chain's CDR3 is CASGQVGRSGANVLTF. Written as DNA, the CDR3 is TGTGCCAGCGGCCAAGTAGGTCGCTCTGGGGCCAACGTCCTGACTTTC.

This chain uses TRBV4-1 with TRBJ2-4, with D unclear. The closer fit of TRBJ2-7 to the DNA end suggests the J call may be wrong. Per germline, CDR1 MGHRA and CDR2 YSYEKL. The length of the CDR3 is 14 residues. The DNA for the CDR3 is TGCGCCAGCAGCCGTTCCGCTAGTACTAACGAGCAGTACTTC. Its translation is CASSRSASTNEQYF.

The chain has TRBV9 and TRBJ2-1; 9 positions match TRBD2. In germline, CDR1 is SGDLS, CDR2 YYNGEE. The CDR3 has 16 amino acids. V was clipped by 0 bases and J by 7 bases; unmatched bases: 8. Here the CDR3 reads CASSVVGTSWVNEQFF. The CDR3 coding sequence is TGTGCCAGCAGCGTAGTGGGGACTAGCTGGGTAAATGAGCAGTTCTTC.

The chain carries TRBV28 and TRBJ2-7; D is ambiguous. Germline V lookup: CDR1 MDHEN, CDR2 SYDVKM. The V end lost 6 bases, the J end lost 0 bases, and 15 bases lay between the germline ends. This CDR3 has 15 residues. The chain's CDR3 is CASSYYIGDSYEQYF. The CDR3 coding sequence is TGTGCCAGCAGCTATTATATAGGTGACTCCTACGAGCAGTACTTC.

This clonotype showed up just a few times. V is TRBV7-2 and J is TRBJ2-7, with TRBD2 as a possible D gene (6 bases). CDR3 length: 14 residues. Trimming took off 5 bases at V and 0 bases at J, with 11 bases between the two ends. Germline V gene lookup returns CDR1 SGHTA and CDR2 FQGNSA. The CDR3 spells CASSPRLVSYEQYF. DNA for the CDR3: TGTGCCAGCAGCCCGCGACTAGTCTCCTACGAGCAGTACTTC.

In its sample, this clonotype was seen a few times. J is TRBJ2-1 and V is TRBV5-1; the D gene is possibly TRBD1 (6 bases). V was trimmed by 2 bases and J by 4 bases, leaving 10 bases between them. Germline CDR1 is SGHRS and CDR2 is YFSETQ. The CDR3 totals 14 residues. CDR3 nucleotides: TGCGCCAGCAGCTTCTACAGGGAATACAATGAGCAGTTCTTC. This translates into CASSFYREYNEQFF.

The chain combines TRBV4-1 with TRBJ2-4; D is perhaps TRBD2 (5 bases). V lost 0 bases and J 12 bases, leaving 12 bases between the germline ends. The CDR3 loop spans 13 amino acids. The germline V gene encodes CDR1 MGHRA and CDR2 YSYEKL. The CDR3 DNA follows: TGCGCCAGCAGCCAAGATCTCTTTAGCGATCAGTACTTC. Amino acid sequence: CASSQDLFSDQYF.

This CDR3 is CASSLAPLQDEQFF. The CDR3 DNA is TGTGCCAGCAGCTTAGCCCCCCTTCAGGATGAGCAGTTCTTC. This chain connects TRBV7-2 to TRBJ2-7; D gene ambiguous. The J call is doubtful: the DNA matches TRBJ2-1 better. The CDR3 runs to 14 residues. CDR1 and CDR2 (germline): SGHTA, FQGNSA.

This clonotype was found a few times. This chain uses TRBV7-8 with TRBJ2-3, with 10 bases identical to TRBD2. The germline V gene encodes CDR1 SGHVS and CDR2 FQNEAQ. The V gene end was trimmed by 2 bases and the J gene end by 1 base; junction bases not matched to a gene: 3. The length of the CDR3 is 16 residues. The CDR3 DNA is TGTGCCAGCAGCTTACTAACTAGCGGGGGCACAGATACGCAGTATTTT. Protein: CASSLLTSGGTDTQYF.

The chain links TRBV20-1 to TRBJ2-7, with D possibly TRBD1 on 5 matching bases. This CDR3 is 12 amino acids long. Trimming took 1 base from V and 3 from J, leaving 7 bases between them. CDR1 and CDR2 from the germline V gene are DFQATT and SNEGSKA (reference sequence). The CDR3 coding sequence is TGCAGTGCTAGAGTAGACAGCTACGAGCAGTACTTC. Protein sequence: CSARVDSYEQYF.

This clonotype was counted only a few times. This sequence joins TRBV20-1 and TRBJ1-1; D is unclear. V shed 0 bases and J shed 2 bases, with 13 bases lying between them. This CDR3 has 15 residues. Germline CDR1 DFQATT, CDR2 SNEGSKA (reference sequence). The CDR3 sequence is CSARDTRRGNTEAFF. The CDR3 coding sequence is TGCAGTGCTAGAGATACCCGCCGGGGAAACACTGAAGCTTTCTTT.

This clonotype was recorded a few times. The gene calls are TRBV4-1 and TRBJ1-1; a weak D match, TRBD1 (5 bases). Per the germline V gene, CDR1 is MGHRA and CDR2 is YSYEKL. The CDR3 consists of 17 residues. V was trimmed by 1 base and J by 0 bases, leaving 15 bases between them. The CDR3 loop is CASSQGVIGVMNTEAFF. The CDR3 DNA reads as TGCGCCAGCAGCCAAGGGGTCATAGGGGTCATGAACACTGAAGCTTTCTTT.

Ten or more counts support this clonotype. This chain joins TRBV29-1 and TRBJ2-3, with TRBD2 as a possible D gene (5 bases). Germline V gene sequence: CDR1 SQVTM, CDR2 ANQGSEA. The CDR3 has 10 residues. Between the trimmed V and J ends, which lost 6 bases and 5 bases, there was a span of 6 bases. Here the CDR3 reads CSVRGDTQYF. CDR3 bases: TGCAGCGTCCGGGGAGATACGCAGTATTTT.

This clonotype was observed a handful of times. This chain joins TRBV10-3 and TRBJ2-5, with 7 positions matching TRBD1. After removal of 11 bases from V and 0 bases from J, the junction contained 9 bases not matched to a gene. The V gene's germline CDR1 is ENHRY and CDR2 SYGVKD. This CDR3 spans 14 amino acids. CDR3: CASGGAAYQETQYF. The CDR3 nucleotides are TGTGCCTCAGGGGGTGCCGCGTACCAAGAGACCCAGTACTTC.

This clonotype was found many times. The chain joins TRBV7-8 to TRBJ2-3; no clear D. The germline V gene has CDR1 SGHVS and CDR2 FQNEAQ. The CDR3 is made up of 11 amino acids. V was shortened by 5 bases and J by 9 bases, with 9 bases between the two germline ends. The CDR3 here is CASSTRYTQYF. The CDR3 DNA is TGTGCCAGCAGCACCCGATACACGCAGTATTTT.

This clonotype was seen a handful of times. The CDR3 DNA follows: TGTGCCAGCAGCGCGAAGAGCCAGGGGGTTCAGCCCCAGCATTTT. Translating it yields CASSAKSQGVQPQHF. This sequence joins TRBV7-2 and TRBJ1-5, with 7 bases fitting TRBD1. The CDR3 extends over 15 amino acids. V lost 5 bases to trimming and J lost 6 bases; unmatched junction nucleotides: 10. The germline V gene has CDR1 SGHTA and CDR2 FQGNSA.

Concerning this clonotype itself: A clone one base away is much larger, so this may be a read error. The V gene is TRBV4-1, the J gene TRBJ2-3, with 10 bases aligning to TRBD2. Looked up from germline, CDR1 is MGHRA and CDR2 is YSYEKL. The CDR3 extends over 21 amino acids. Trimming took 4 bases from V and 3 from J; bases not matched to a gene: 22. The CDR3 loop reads CASSRDYSGVRVAGGTDTQYF. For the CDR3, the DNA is TGCGCCAGCAGCCGAGATTATTCTGGGGTGCGGGTAGCGGGAGGAACAGATACGCAGTATTTT.